The 23 T cell receptor beta chains in this list originate from one sample, sequenced in a study of T cell responses to AZD1222 COVID-19 vaccine. The table came from immunoSEQ multiplex PCR; TCRdb's copy has only in-frame clones and leaves some out. The data contain roughly 90,000 clones, approximately 92% of them singletons. The sequencing used peripheral blood, collected 28 days after the second AZD1222 dose. These receptors were collected from an adult who received the AZD1222 COVID-19 vaccine.

The V gene is TRBV27, the J gene TRBJ2-3; D might be TRBD2 (6 bases). Trimming stripped 3 bases from V and 2 bases from J, with 15 bases between. The germline CDR1 and CDR2 sequences are MNHEY and SMNVEV (reference sequence). The CDR3 covers 16 residues. The CDR3 protein is CASSLEGWGYTDTQYF. The CDR3 region has the DNA TGTGCCAGCAGTTTGGAGGGTTGGGGATACACAGATACGCAGTATTTT.

Only one count was recorded for this clone. The chain combines TRBV11-3 with TRBJ2-1; 10 bases line up with TRBD2. Germline loops: CDR1 SGHNT, CDR2 YENEEA. The CDR3 runs 15 residues. Trimming cost V 1 base and J 3 bases; bases outside gene matches: 0. The CDR3 DNA reads as TGTGCCAGCAGCTTAGGGACTAGCGGCTACAATGAGCAGTTCTTC. Translated: CASSLGTSGYNEQFF.

The genes are TRBV6-1 and TRBJ1-1; D is uncertain. Germline CDR1 is MNHNS and CDR2 is SASEGT. The CDR3 is 12 amino acids. Trimming took 5 bases from V and 1 from J, leaving 5 bases between them. CDR3 DNA: TGTGCCAGCAGTTCCCGGAACACTGAAGCTTTCTTT. Protein product: CASSSRNTEAFF.

The gene calls are TRBV10-2 and TRBJ2-1; either TRBD1 or TRBD2 may supply D (5 bases each). The CDR3 is 15 amino acids. V shed 6 bases and J shed 5 bases, with 17 bases lying between them. Per germline, CDR1 WSHSY and CDR2 SAAADI. CDR3 bases: TGCGCCAGCAGAATTTCCGGGACGACTAACAATGAGCAGTTCTTC. It encodes CASRISGTTNNEQFF.

The rearrangement links TRBV19 to TRBJ1-1, with 7 nucleotides matching TRBD1. V shed 8 bases, J shed 10 bases, and the junction held 7 bases outside the gene matches. CDR3 length: 11 amino acids. From germline, CDR1 is LNHDA and CDR2 SQIVND (reference sequence). CDR3 sequence: CASPGDSGAFF. CDR3 sequence (DNA): TGTGCCAGTCCCGGGGACAGCGGAGCTTTCTTT.

The chain has TRBV19 and TRBJ2-1; 11 nucleotides line up with TRBD1. V was pared by 4 bases and J by 4 bases, with 3 bases of the junction left unmatched. CDR1 and CDR2 (germline): LNHDA, SQIVND (reference sequence). The CDR3 sequence is 15 residues long. The CDR3 spells CASSTGQGEYNEQFF. The CDR3 DNA follows: TGTGCCAGTAGTACGGGACAGGGGGAGTACAATGAGCAGTTCTTC.

The chain links TRBV19 to TRBJ2-3; D not resolved. Trimming took 1 base from V and 5 from J, leaving 16 bases between them. This CDR3 comprises 16 residues. Germline CDR1 reads LNHDA; CDR2 reads SQIVND (reference sequence). The CDR3 DNA follows: TGTGCCAGTAGTATAGCCCGGCTTCCCACACAAGATACGCAGTATTTT. Amino acids: CASSIARLPTQDTQYF.

The chain carries TRBV12-5 and TRBJ1-5; 9 bases fit TRBD1. This CDR3 is 14 amino acids long. V trimming: 4 bases; J trimming: 5 bases; junction bases outside the gene matches: 3. CDR1 LGHNT and CDR2 FRNRAP come from the germline V gene. CDR3 amino acids: CASGWGQGHQPQHF. DNA for the CDR3: TGTGCTAGTGGTTGGGGACAGGGTCATCAGCCCCAGCATTTT. The variable domain in full, completed from reference TRBV12-5 and TRBJ1-5, reads DARVTQTPRHKVTEMGQEVTMRCQPILGHNTVFWYRQTMMQGLELLAYFRNRAPLDDSGMPKDRFSAEMPDATLATLKIQPSEPRDSAVYFCASGWGQGHQPQHFGDGTRLSIL.

This chain connects TRBV7-2 to TRBJ2-1; D is unclear. V lost 4 bases and J lost 4, with 8 bases in between. Germline lookup yields CDR1 SGHTA and CDR2 FQGNSA. The CDR3 runs to 13 residues. DNA of the CDR3: TGTGCCAGCAGCTCTGAGTTGTACAATGAGCAGTTCTTC. Translated: CASSSELYNEQFF. Complete variable domain (other parts from reference TRBV7-2 and TRBJ2-1): GAGVSQSPSNKVTEKGKDVELRCDPISGHTALYWYRQSLGQGLEFLIYFQGNSAPDKSGLPSDRFSAERTGGSVSTLTIQRTQQEDSAVYLCASSSELYNEQFFGPGTRLTVL.

This chain uses TRBV28 with TRBJ2-7; a possible D gene is TRBD2 (6 bases). Germline V gene lookup returns CDR1 MDHEN and CDR2 SYDVKM. V was cut by 6 bases and J by 2 bases, with 11 bases left in between. CDR3 size: 13 residues. In DNA, the CDR3 is TGTGCCAGCAGCGGGACTTTCCCCTACGAGCAGTACTTC. As protein: CASSGTFPYEQYF.

The rearrangement links TRBV11-1 to TRBJ2-7; 11 bases fit TRBD1. V lost 5 bases, J lost 2 bases, and 8 bases stayed unmatched. Germline CDR1 is SGHAT and CDR2 is FQDESV (reference sequence). CDR3 length: 16 residues. This chain's CDR3 is CASSTVGTGGPYEQYF. CDR3 DNA: TGTGCCAGCAGCACAGTCGGGACAGGGGGTCCCTACGAGCAGTACTTC.

The CDR3 DNA reads TGTGCCAGCTCACCGAGTCTTGGGGGGGCGGACACTGAAGCTTTCTTT. As protein: CASSPSLGGADTEAFF. The V and J genes are TRBV18 and TRBJ1-1; the D gene is possibly TRBD1 (6 bases). Germline CDR1 and CDR2: KGHSH and LQKENI. CDR3 length: 16 residues. Trimming pared 3 bases from V and 3 bases from J, leaving 17 bases between.

V gene TRBV9 combines with J gene TRBJ2-3; D unresolved. The V end lost 4 bases, the J end lost 2 bases, and 17 bases lay between the germline ends. CDR1 and CDR2 from the germline V gene are SGDLS and YYNGEE. There are 16 residues in the CDR3. This chain's CDR3 is CASSPLGGTTTDTQYF. CDR3 sequence (DNA): TGTGCCAGCAGCCCACTGGGCGGCACTACCACAGATACGCAGTATTTT.

The chain links TRBV10-2 to TRBJ2-7; D remains ambiguous. The V end was cut by 1 base, the J end by 2 bases, with 15 bases between. The CDR3 extends over 16 amino acids. Germline CDR1 WSHSY, CDR2 SAAADI. CDR3 sequence: CASSEFVGFATYEQYF. The CDR3, as DNA: TGCGCCAGCAGTGAGTTCGTAGGGTTTGCTACCTACGAGCAGTACTTC.

The chain joins TRBV29-1 to TRBJ1-1; D gene unclear. The CDR3 is 14 amino acids. V was trimmed by 4 bases and J by 5 bases, leaving 17 bases between them. Germline V CDR1 and CDR2: SQVTM, ANQGSEA. The CDR3: CSVGRRARRTEAFF. Here the CDR3 DNA reads TGCAGCGTTGGTCGGAGGGCACGGCGGACTGAAGCTTTCTTT.

Notes on this clone: The sample contains more than one DNA sequence encoding this CDR3. This sequence joins TRBV12-3 or TRBV12-4 and TRBJ1-2; the D is unclear. Trimming removed 3 bases at V and 1 base at J, with 6 bases between. This CDR3 comprises 13 residues. The CDR3 loop reads CASSLGDNYGYTF. The CDR3 DNA is TGTGCCAGCAGTTTGGGAGATAACTATGGCTACACCTTC.

The CDR3 coding sequence is TGTGCCAGCAGCGTACGGGGACAGGGAGCCGAGCAGTACTTC. As protein: CASSVRGQGAEQYF. The V and J genes are TRBV9 and TRBJ2-7; 9 bases align to TRBD1. The CDR3 is made up of 14 amino acids. Germline V gene lookup returns CDR1 SGDLS and CDR2 YYNGEE. The V gene end was trimmed by 1 base and the J gene end by 6 bases; junction bases not matched to a gene: 5.

V gene TRBV2 combines with J gene TRBJ1-3, with D unclear. The CDR3 loop spans 15 amino acids. Trimming cost V 4 bases and J 3 bases, with 13 bases left between them. Germline lookup yields CDR1 SNHLY and CDR2 FYNNEI. The CDR3: CASSADLILGNTIYF. The CDR3 bases are TGTGCCAGCAGTGCCGACCTTATCCTTGGAAACACCATATATTTT.

The J gene is TRBJ2-2, the V gene TRBV28; tentative D call: TRBD2 (5 bases). Germline CDR1 and CDR2: MDHEN and SYDVKM. CDR3 length equals 15 residues. With 3 bases removed from V and 5 bases from J, the gap between germline ends came to 13 bases. CDR3 DNA sequence: TGTGCCAGCAGTTTCGCCGGACGAGGGACCGGGGAGCTGTTTTTT. It encodes CASSFAGRGTGELFF.

This sequence joins TRBV7-8 and TRBJ1-2, with D perhaps TRBD1 (6 bases). Trimming took off 5 bases at V and 1 base at J, with 11 bases between the two ends. The CDR3 has 14 amino acids. The germline CDR1 and CDR2 sequences are SGHVS and FQNEAQ. CDR3 bases: TGTGCCAGCAGCCAACAGGGCGGTAACTATGGCTACACCTTC. This translates into CASSQQGGNYGYTF.

This rearrangement joins TRBV6-5 to TRBJ1-1; possibly TRBD1 for D (5 bases). V shed 5 bases and J shed 0 bases, with 13 bases lying between them. Germline loops: CDR1 MNHEY, CDR2 SVGAGI. The CDR3 sequence is 15 residues long. The CDR3 sequence: CASSHSGKLNTEAFF. The CDR3 DNA is TGTGCCAGCAGTCATTCAGGGAAATTGAACACTGAAGCTTTCTTT.

This chain uses TRBV9 with TRBJ1-6, with D hard to call. In germline, CDR1 is SGDLS, CDR2 YYNGEE. V dropped 0 bases and J dropped 7 bases, with 5 bases sitting between them. CDR3 length: 13 amino acids. Written as DNA, the CDR3 is TGTGCCAGCAGCGTAGTCTGGAATTCACCCCTCCACTTT. This gives the protein CASSVVWNSPLHF.

The CDR3 sequence is CATWDSIKNQPQHF. As DNA, the CDR3 is TGTGCCACCTGGGACAGTATTAAGAATCAGCCCCAGCATTTT. The V call is TRBV19, the J call TRBJ1-5, with 7 positions matching TRBD1. In germline, CDR1 is LNHDA, CDR2 SQIVND (reference sequence). J gave up 4 bases and V 10 bases, and 10 bases lay outside the gene matches. The CDR3 has 14 amino acids.